The 4 T cell receptor beta chains below all came from one sample that was sequenced in a study of OX40 agonist ivuxolimab in advanced cancers. Some clones are missing from TCRdb's copy, which holds only in-frame ones; the method was immunoSEQ multiplex PCR. The sample records roughly 25,000 clones, around 90% being singletons. The sequencing used CD4+ or CD8+ T cells sorted from blood, collected in a trial of the OX40 agonist ivuxolimab. Receptors originate from an adult with an advanced solid tumor such as melanoma, head and neck, liver or kidney cancer.

The chain employs TRBV7-9 and TRBJ1-1; no reliable D call. V dropped 1 base and J dropped 5 bases, with 5 bases sitting between them. There are 12 residues in the CDR3. Germline V gene sequence: CDR1 SEHNR, CDR2 FQNEAQ (reference sequence). The CDR3 loop reads CASSLGSTEAFF. DNA of the CDR3: TGTGCCAGCAGCTTAGGGAGTACTGAAGCTTTCTTT. Full variable domain (remainder filled in from reference TRBV7-9 and TRBJ1-1): DTGVSQNPRHKITKRGQNVTFRCDPISEHNRLYWYRQTLGQGPEFLTYFQNEAQLEKSRLLSDRFSAERPKGSFSTLEIQRTEQGDSAMYLCASSLGSTEAFFGQGTRLTVV.

The chain couples TRBV2 to TRBJ2-7; 10 bases map to TRBD2. V trimming: 7 bases; J trimming: 3 bases; junction bases outside the gene matches: 9. The CDR3 covers 15 residues. Germline assignment: CDR1 SNHLY and CDR2 FYNNEI. The CDR3 DNA reads TGTGCCAGCATTCCTTCTAGCGGGAGCAACTACGAGCAGTACTTC. As protein: CASIPSSGSNYEQYF.

The chain joins TRBV4-1 to TRBJ2-3; perhaps TRBD2 as D (5 bases). Per the germline V gene, CDR1 is MGHRA and CDR2 is YSYEKL. V was shortened by 4 bases and J by 0 bases, with 17 bases between the two germline ends. This CDR3 comprises 17 residues. The CDR3 DNA reads TGCGCCAGCAGCCCCCTGGCGTGGGGAGATAGCACAGATACGCAGTATTTT. It encodes CASSPLAWGDSTDTQYF.

This clone was counted only a few times. The chain uses TRBV27 and TRBJ2-6; D is unclear. CDR1 MNHEY and CDR2 SMNVEV come from the germline V gene (reference sequence). The CDR3 runs 14 residues. Trimming stripped 3 bases from V and 9 bases from J, with 12 bases between. The CDR3 DNA sequence: TGTGCCAGCAGTTTTTCCCGCCACGACAACGTCCTGACTTTC. This codes for CASSFSRHDNVLTF. The full variable domain, in which reference TRBV27 and TRBJ2-6 provide the parts outside the CDR3, is EAQVTQNPRYLITVTGKKLTVTCSQNMNHEYMSWYRQDPGLGLRQIYYSMNVEVTDKGDVPEGYKVSRKEKRNFPLILESPSPNQTSLYFCASSFSRHDNVLTFGAGSRLTVL.